This T cell receptor (beta chain) stems from a study of blood T cell repertoires in COVID-19. Across the study: There were acute and convalescent COVID-19 samples, and they came from the United States, Italy and Spain. T cells, B-cell-depleted T cells, or PBMCs supplied cDNA or gDNA.

Authors' methods: Scientists estimated how many nucleated cells there were by amplifying reference gene primers. Some clones are missing from TCRdb's copy, which holds only in-frame ones; the method was immunoSEQ multiplex PCR. V and J calls and clone size are those listed in that table; D and trimming were worked out from the DNA. The table records 150,000 to 200,000 clones, roughly 79% of them present only once. The CDR3 extends over 13 amino acids. Trimming took 3 bases from V and 7 from J; bases not matched to a gene: 8. Germline values: CDR1 DFQATT, CDR2 SNEGSKA (reference sequence). The V and J genes are TRBV20-1 and TRBJ1-2, with 7 positions matching TRBD1. The material sequenced was peripheral blood. The sequence derives from a human donor with acute or convalescent COVID-19. The donor label of this sample is uncertain. The CDR3 region has the DNA TGCAGTGCTAGTGGGACAGCTCTCGGTGGCTACACCTTC. Amino acids: CSASGTALGGYTF.